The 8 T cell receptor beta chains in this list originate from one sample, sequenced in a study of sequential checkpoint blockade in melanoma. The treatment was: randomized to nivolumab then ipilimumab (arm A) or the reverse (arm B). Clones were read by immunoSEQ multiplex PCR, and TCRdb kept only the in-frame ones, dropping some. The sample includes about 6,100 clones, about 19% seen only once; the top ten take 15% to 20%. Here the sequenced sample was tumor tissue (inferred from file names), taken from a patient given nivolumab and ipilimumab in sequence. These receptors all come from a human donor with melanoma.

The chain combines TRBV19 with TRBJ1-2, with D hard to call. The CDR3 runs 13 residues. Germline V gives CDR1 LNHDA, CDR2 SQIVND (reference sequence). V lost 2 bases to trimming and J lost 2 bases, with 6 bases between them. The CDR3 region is CASSINGNYGYTF. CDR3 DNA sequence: TGTGCCAGTAGTATAAATGGGAACTATGGCTACACCTTC.

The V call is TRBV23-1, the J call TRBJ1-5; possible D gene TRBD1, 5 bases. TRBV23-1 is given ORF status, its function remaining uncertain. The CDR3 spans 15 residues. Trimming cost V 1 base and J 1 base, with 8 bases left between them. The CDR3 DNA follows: TGCGCCAGCAGTCAATTGGGGCTGAGCAATCAGCCCCAGCATTTT. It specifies CASSQLGLSNQPQHF.

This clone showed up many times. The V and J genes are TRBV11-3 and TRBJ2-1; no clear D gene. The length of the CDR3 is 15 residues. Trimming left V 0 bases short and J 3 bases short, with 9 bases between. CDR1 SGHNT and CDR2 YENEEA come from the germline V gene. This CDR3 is CASSLDLTVYNEQFF. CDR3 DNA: TGTGCCAGCAGCTTAGATCTGACTGTCTACAATGAGCAGTTCTTC.

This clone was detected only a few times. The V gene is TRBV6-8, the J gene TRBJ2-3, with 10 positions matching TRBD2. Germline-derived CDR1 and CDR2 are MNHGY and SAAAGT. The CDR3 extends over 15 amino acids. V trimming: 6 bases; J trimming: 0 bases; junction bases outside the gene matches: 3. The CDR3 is CASSLSGGSTDTQYF. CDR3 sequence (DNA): TGTGCCAGCAGCCTTAGCGGGGGGAGCACAGATACGCAGTATTTT.

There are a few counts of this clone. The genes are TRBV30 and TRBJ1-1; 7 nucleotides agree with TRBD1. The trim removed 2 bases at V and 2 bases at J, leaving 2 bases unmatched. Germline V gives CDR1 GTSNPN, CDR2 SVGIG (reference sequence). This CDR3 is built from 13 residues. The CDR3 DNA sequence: TGTGCCTGGAGTAGGACAGGAAACACTGAAGCTTTCTTT. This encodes CAWSRTGNTEAFF.

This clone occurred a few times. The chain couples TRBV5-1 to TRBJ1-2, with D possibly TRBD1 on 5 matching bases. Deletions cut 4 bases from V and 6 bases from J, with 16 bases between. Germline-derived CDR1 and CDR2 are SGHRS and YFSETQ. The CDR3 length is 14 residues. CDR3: CASSPTARGDGYTF. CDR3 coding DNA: TGCGCCAGCAGCCCCACGGCGAGGGGCGATGGCTACACCTTC.

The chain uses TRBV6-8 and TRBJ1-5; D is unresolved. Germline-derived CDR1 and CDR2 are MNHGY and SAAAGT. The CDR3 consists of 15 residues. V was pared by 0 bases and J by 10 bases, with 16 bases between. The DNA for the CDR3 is TGTGCCAGCAGTTACTCGATTGGCGGTTCTTACCCCCAGCATTTT. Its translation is CASSYSIGGSYPQHF.

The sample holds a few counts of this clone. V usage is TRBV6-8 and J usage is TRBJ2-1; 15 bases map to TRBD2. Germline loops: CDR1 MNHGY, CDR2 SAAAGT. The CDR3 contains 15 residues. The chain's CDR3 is CASVLGTSGGNEQFF. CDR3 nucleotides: TGTGCGAGTGTGTTGGGGACTAGCGGGGGGAATGAGCAGTTCTTC.